This T cell receptor beta chain was sequenced for a study of monozygotic twins with inflammatory bowel disease. CDR3 length: 13 residues. Germline loops: CDR1 DFQATT, CDR2 SNEGSKA (reference sequence). With the 5' RACE reads reprocessed, TCRdb shows one record per CDR3 protein and no DNA. This repertoire comprises around 450,000 distinct CDR3 sequences; its ten largest clones make up about 2.3%. The receptor comes from a human donor with ulcerative colitis or Crohn's disease, or a healthy co-twin of an affected twin (not recorded which). The V call is TRBV20-1, the J call TRBJ2-7; without DNA, the TCRdb call of TRBD1 cannot be checked. Material for sequencing was blood. The CDR3 is CSASPHSTYEQYF.